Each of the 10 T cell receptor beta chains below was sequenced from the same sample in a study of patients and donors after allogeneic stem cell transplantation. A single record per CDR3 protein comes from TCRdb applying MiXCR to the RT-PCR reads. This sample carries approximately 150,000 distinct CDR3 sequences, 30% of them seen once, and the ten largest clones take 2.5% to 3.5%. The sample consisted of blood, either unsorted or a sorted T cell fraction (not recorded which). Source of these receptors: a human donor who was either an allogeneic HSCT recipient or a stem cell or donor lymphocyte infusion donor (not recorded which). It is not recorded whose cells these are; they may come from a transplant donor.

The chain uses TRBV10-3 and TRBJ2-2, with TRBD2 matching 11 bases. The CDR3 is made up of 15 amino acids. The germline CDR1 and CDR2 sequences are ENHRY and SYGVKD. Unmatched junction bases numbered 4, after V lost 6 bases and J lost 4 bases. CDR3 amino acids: CAIRGTSGFTGELFF. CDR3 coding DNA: TGTGCCATCAGAGGGACTAGCGGTTTCACCGGGGAGCTGTTTTTT.

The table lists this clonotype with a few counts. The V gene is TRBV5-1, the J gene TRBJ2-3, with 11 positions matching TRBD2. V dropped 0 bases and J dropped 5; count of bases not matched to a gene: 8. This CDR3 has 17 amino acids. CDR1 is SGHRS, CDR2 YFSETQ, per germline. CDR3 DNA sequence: TGCGCCAGCAGCTTGGGTATAGCGGGAGGGCCTGGAGATACGCAGTATTTT. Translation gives CASSLGIAGGPGDTQYF. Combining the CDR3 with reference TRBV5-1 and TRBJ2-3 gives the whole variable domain KAGVTQTPRYLIKTRGQQVTLSCSPISGHRSVSWYQQTPGQGLQFLFEYFSETQRNKGNFPGRFSGRQFSNSRSEMNVSTLELGDSALYLCASSLGIAGGPGDTQYFGPGTRLTVL.

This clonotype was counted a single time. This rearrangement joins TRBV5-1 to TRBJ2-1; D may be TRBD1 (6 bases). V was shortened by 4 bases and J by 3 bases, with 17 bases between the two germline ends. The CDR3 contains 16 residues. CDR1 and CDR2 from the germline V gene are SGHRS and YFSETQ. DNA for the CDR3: TGCGCCAGCAGCCTATGGGCGGACAGAGGCTACAATGAGCAGTTCTTC. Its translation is CASSLWADRGYNEQFF. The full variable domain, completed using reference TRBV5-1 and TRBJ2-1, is KAGVTQTPRYLIKTRGQQVTLSCSPISGHRSVSWYQQTPGQGLQFLFEYFSETQRNKGNFPGRFSGRQFSNSRSEMNVSTLELGDSALYLCASSLWADRGYNEQFFGPGTRLTVL.

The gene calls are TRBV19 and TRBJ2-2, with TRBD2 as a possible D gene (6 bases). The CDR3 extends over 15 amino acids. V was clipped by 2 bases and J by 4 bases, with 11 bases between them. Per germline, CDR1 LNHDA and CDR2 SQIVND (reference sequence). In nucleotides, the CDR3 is TGTGCCAGTAGTATAAGGGCGGGATCCACCGGGGAGCTGTTTTTT. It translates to CASSIRAGSTGELFF.

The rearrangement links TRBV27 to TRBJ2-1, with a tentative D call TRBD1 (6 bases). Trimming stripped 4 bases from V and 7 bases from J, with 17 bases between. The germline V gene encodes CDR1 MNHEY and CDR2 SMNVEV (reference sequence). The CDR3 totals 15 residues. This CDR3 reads CASSSQGRGFNEQFF. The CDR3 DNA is TGTGCCAGCAGTTCACAGGGTCGGGGATTTAATGAGCAGTTCTTC.

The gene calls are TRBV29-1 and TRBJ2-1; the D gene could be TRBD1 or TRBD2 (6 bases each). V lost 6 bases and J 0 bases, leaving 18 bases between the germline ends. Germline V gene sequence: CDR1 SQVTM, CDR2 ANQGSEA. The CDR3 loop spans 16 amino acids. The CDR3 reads CSVQGRGDSSYNEQFF. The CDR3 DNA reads TGCAGCGTCCAGGGGCGGGGCGATAGCTCCTACAATGAGCAGTTCTTC.

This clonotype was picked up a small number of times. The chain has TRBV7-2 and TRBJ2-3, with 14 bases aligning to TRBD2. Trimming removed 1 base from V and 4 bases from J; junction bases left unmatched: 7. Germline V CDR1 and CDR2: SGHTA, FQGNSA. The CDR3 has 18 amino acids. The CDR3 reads CASSLVGLAGAAADTQYF. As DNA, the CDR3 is TGTGCCAGCAGCTTAGTGGGACTAGCGGGAGCGGCCGCAGATACGCAGTATTTT.

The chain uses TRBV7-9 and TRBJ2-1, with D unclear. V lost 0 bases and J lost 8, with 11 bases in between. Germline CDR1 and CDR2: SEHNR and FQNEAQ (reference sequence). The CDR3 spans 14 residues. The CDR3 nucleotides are TGTGCCAGCAGCTTAGCGTCCCCGATCCATGAGCAGTTCTTC. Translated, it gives CASSLASPIHEQFF.

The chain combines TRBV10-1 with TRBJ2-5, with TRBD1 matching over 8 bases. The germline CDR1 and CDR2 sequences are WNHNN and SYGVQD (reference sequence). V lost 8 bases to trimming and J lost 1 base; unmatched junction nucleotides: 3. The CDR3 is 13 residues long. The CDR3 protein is CASAGTGQETQYF. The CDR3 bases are TGCGCCAGCGCCGGGACAGGCCAAGAGACCCAGTACTTC.

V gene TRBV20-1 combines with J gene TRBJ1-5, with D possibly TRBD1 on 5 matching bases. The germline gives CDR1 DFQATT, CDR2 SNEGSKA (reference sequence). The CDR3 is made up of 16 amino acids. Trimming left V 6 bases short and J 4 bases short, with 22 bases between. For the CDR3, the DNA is TGCAGTGCGGAGGCCCGGGGCAGGGAAAATAATCAGCCCCAGCATTTT. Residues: CSAEARGRENNQPQHF.